Listed here are 6 T cell receptor beta chains from one sample, sequenced in a study of T cell repertoires in cytomegalovirus infection. TCRdb processed the reads anew with MiXCR; each CDR3 protein has one entry. The repertoire holds approximately 200,000 distinct CDR3 sequences, with roughly 22% as singletons. The sample was CD8+ T cells from PBMCs. All receptors derive from a human donor in good health (CMV status not recorded). Some clones in this sample may be carry-over from other donors' samples.

J is TRBJ2-7 and V is TRBV19; TRBD1 is a possible D gene (6 bases). The V end was cut by 5 bases, the J end by 5 bases, with 16 bases between. Germline V lookup: CDR1 LNHDA, CDR2 SQIVND (reference sequence). This CDR3 spans 14 amino acids. CDR3 region: CASSPYTGSDEQYF. CDR3 in DNA: TGTGCCAGTAGTCCCTACACAGGGTCCGACGAGCAGTACTTC.

This clonotype has more than one count but fewer than ten. The chain recombines TRBV28 with TRBJ1-5; possible D gene TRBD1, 6 bases. Trimming removed 3 bases at V and 6 bases at J, with 18 bases between. The CDR3 spans 16 residues. Per the germline V gene, CDR1 is MDHEN and CDR2 is SYDVKM. The CDR3 reads CASSFKPTGILQPQHF. The CDR3 region has the DNA TGTGCCAGCAGTTTCAAGCCCACAGGGATTCTTCAGCCCCAGCATTTT.

The V and J genes are TRBV20-1 and TRBJ2-1, with D perhaps TRBD2 (6 bases). CDR1 is DFQATT and CDR2 is SNEGSKA in the germline V gene (reference sequence). Trimming took 6 bases from V and 3 from J, leaving 12 bases between them. This CDR3 contains 13 residues. CDR3 bases: TGCAGTGCCACGGGACTCGACTACAATGAGCAGTTCTTC. Residues: CSATGLDYNEQFF.

The rearrangement joins TRBV20-1 to TRBJ2-1; tentatively, D is TRBD2 (5 bases). Trimming removed 0 bases at V and 6 bases at J, with 18 bases between. Germline CDR1 is DFQATT and CDR2 is SNEGSKA (reference sequence). The CDR3 is 16 residues long. The CDR3 nucleotides read TGCAGTGCTAGAGATTCCGGGATAAACTCTGTCAATGAGCAGTTCTTC. This translates into CSARDSGINSVNEQFF.

This clonotype was recorded at least ten times. The J gene is TRBJ2-7, the V gene TRBV4-1; 7 positions agree with TRBD1. This CDR3 spans 15 amino acids. V was pared by 4 bases and J by 6 bases, with 12 bases of the junction left unmatched. Germline CDR1 MGHRA, CDR2 YSYEKL. The CDR3, as DNA: TGCGCCAGCAGCCCCGTATACTACAGGGGTCTCGAGCAGTACTTC. It codes for CASSPVYYRGLEQYF.

This clonotype was picked up a small number of times. The chain uses TRBV12-3 or TRBV12-4 and TRBJ2-7, with unresolved D. The CDR3 length is 12 residues. The germline V and J ends were trimmed by 4 bases and 1 base, with 5 bases remaining between them. The DNA of the CDR3 is TGTGCCAGCAGTTCCAGGTCCTACGAGCAGTACTTC. Encoded protein: CASSSRSYEQYF.